These T cell receptor beta chains were read from a single sample in a study of shared clonotypes between healthy human individuals. Using immunoSEQ multiplex PCR, the repertoire was profiled, and TCRdb retains in-frame clones only, with some absent. The profile shows fewer than 1.6 million clones, around 98.5% of them singletons. The material sequenced was naive CD4+ T cells sorted from blood. The receptors come from a young man in good health. Each CDR3 is given with its conserved first and last residue. The D gene is left open where the match is weak. Clone size is given for some rows only: seen once, a few or many times, or a class if the clone is expanded.

cdr3_nt: TGTGCCAGCAGCCCCATTACCTCCTACGAGCAGTACTTC
cdr3_aa: CASSPITSYEQYF
d_call: NA
clone_size: NA
v_call: TRBV6-1
j_call: TRBJ2-7

cdr3_nt: TGTGCCAGCAACCCCGCAGGATCGTCTAGCGGGAACACCGGGGAGCTGTTTTTT
cdr3_aa: CASNPAGSSSGNTGELFF
d_call: TRBD2
clone_size: NA
v_call: TRBV7-6
j_call: TRBJ2-2

cdr3_nt: TGTGCCAGCAGCAATTCAGGGGGGCATAATGGCTACACCTTC
cdr3_aa: CASSNSGGHNGYTF
d_call: TRBD1
clone_size: NA
v_call: TRBV7-2
j_call: TRBJ1-2

cdr3_nt: TGCGCCAGCAGCTTGGGATTAGCTTGGTACGAGCAGTACTTC
cdr3_aa: CASSLGLAWYEQYF
d_call: NA
clone_size: few
v_call: TRBV5-1
j_call: TRBJ2-7

cdr3_nt: TGTGCCAGCTCTAGCGGGTCCAAGCAGTTCTTC
cdr3_aa: CASSSGSKQFF
d_call: TRBD2
clone_size: few
v_call: TRBV7-3
j_call: TRBJ2-1

cdr3_nt: TGTGCCAGCAGTTCAAGGGTTGGATTAAACAATCAGCCCCAGCATTTT
cdr3_aa: CASSSRVGLNNQPQHF
d_call: NA
clone_size: NA
v_call: TRBV6-5
j_call: TRBJ1-5

cdr3_nt: TGCGCCAGCAGCTTCAACAGGGGAACCTACAATGAGCAGTTCTTC
cdr3_aa: CASSFNRGTYNEQFF
d_call: TRBD1
clone_size: NA
v_call: TRBV5-1
j_call: TRBJ2-1

cdr3_nt: TGTGCCAGCAGCTTGTCACCGGGACAGGGGCTTGCGGAGACCCAGTACTTC
cdr3_aa: CASSLSPGQGLAETQYF
d_call: TRBD1
clone_size: once
v_call: TRBV5-6
j_call: TRBJ2-5

cdr3_nt: TGTGCCAGCAGGGACGACGGGACCCCCCGCTTC
cdr3_aa: CASRDDGTPRF
d_call: NA
clone_size: NA
v_call: TRBV2
j_call: TRBJ2-7

cdr3_nt: TGTGCCAGCAGTCCGCCCAGGGGGCAGGTTCAGCCCCAGCATTTT
cdr3_aa: CASSPPRGQVQPQHF
d_call: TRBD1
clone_size: NA
v_call: TRBV28
j_call: TRBJ1-5

cdr3_nt: TGTGCCAGCAGCTTGGTGCTCACCGGGGAGCTGTTTTTT
cdr3_aa: CASSLVLTGELFF
d_call: NA
clone_size: NA
v_call: TRBV5-5
j_call: TRBJ2-2